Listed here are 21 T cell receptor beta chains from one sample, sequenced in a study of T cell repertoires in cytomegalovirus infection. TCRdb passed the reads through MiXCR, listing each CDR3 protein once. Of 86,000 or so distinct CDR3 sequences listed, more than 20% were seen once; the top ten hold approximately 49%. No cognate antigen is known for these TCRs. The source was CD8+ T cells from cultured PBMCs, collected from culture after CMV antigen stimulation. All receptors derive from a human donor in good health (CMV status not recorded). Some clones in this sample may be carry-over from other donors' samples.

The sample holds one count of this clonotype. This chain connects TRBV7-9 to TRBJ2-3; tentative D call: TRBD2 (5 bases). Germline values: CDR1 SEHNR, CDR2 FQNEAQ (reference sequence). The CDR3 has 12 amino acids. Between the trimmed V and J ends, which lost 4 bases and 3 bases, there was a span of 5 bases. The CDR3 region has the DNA TGTGCCAGCAGCTGGGAGACAGATACGCAGTATTTT. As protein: CASSWETDTQYF.

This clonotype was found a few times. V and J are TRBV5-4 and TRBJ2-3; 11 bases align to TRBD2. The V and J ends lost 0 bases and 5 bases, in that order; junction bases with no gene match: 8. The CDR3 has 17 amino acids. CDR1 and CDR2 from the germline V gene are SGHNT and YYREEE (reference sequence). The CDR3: CASSLGYSGGAGDTQYF. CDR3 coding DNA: TGTGCCAGCAGCTTGGGTTATAGCGGGGGGGCCGGAGATACGCAGTATTTT. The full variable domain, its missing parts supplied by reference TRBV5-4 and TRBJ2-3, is ETGVTQSPTHLIKTRGQQVTLRCSSQSGHNTVSWYQQALGQGPQFIFQYYREEENGRGNFPPRFSGLQFPNYSSELNVNALELDDSALYLCASSLGYSGGAGDTQYFGPGTRLTVL.

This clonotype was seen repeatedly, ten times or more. In nucleotides, the CDR3 is TGTGCCAGCAGTTTAGCGTGGACAGGGGAAAATCAGCCCCAGCATTTT. This codes for CASSLAWTGENQPQHF. V gene TRBV12-3 or TRBV12-4 combines with J gene TRBJ1-5; 9 bases are a match to TRBD1. CDR3 length: 16 amino acids. V dropped 0 bases and J dropped 4; count of bases not matched to a gene: 4.

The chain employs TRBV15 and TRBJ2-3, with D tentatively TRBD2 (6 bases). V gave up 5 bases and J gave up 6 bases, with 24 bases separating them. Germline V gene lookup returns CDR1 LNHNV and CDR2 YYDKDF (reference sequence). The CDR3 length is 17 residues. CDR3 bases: TGTGCCACCAGCTCCCCGAGGAGCGGGCTAGGTAGGGATACGCAGTATTTT. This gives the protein CATSSPRSGLGRDTQYF.

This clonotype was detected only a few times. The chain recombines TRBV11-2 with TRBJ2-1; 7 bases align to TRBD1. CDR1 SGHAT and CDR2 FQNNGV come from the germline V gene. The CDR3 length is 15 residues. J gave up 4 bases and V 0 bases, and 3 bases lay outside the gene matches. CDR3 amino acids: CASSLEPGQYNEQFF. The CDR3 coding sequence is TGTGCCAGCAGCTTAGAGCCGGGACAGTACAATGAGCAGTTCTTC.

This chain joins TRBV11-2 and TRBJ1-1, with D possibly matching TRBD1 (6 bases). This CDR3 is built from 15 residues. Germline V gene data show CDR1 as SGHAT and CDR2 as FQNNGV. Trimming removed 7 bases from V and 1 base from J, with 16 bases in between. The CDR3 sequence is CASNLRGAQNTEAFF. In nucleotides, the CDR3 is TGTGCCAGCAACCTTAGGGGGGCTCAGAACACTGAAGCTTTCTTT.

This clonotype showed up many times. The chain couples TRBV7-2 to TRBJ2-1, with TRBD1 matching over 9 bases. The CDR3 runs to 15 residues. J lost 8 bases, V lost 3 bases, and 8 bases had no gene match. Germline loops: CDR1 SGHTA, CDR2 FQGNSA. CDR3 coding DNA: TGTGCCAGCAGCTTTCTGCTGGGACAGGGCTATGAGCAGTTCTTC. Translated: CASSFLLGQGYEQFF.

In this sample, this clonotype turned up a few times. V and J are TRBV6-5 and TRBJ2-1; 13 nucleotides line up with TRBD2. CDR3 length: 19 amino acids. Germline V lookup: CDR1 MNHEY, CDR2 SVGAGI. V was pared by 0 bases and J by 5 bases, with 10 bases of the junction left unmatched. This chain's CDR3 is CASSYSALAGGGINNEQFF. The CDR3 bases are TGTGCCAGCAGTTACTCCGCACTAGCGGGGGGGGGTATAAACAATGAGCAGTTCTTC.

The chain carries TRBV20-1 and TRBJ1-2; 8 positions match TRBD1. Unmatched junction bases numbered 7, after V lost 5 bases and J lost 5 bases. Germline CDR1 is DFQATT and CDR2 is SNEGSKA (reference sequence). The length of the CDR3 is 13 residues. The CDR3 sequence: CSALQGVEYGYTF. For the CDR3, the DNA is TGCAGTGCTCTACAGGGGGTTGAGTATGGCTACACCTTC.

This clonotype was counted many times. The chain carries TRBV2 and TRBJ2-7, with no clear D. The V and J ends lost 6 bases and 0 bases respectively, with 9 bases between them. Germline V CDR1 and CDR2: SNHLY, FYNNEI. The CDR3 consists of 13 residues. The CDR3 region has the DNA TGTGCCAGCAGCGTGGACGTCTCCTACGAGCAGTACTTC. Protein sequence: CASSVDVSYEQYF.

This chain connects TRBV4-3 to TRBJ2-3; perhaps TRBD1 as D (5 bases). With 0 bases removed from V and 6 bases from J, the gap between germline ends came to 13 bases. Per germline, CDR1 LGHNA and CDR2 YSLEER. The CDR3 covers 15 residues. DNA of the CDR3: TGCGCCAGCAGCCAAGATGGGGCGCAAGTCGATACGCAGTATTTT. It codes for CASSQDGAQVDTQYF.

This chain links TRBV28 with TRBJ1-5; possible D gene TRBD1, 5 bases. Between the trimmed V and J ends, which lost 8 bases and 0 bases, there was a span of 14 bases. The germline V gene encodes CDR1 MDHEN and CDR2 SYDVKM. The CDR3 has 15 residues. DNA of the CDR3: TGTGCCAGCCTCCGGAGGGGTTATAGCAATCAGCCCCAGCATTTT. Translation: CASLRRGYSNQPQHF. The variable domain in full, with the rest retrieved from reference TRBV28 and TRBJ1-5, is DVKVTQSSRYLVKRTGEKVFLECVQDMDHENMFWYRQDPGLGLRLIYFSYDVKMKEKGDIPEGYSVSREKKERFSLILESASTNQTSMYLCASLRRGYSNQPQHFGDGTRLSIL.

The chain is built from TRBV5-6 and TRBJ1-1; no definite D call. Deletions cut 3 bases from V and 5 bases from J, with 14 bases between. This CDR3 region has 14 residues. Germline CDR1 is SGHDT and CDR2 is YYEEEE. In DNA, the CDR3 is TGTGCCAGCAGCTCCGGGTCTGTCCCAACTGAAGCTTTCTTT. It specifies CASSSGSVPTEAFF.

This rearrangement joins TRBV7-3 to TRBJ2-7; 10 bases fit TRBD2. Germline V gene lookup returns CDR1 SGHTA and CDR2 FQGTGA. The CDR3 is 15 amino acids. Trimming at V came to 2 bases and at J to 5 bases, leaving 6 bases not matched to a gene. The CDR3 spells CASSLVVAGGHEQYF. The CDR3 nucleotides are TGTGCCAGCAGCTTAGTTGTAGCGGGGGGCCACGAGCAGTACTTC.

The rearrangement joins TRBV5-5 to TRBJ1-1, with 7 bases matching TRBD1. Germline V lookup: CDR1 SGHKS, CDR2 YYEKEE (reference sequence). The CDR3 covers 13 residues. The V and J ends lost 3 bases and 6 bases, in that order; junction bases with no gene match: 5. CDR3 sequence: CASSSPGQPEAFF. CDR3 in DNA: TGTGCCAGCAGCTCACCGGGACAGCCTGAAGCTTTCTTT.

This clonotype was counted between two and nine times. The CDR3 DNA follows: TGTGCCAGCAGCTCCCTACGGGACAGGCGAGCTTTCTTT. Translating it yields CASSSLRDRRAFF. The V and J genes are TRBV13 and TRBJ1-1; 8 bases map to TRBD1. The length of the CDR3 is 13 residues. Trimming took 4 bases from V and 10 from J; bases not matched to a gene: 8. From germline, CDR1 is PRHDT and CDR2 FYEKMQ (reference sequence).

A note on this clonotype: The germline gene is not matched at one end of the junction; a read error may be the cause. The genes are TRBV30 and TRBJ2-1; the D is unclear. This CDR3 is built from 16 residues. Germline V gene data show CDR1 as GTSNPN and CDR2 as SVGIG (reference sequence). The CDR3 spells CAWSVLSQDLYNEQIF. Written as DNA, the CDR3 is TGTGCCTGGAGTGTATTGAGTCAGGACCTCTACAATGAGCAGATCTTC.

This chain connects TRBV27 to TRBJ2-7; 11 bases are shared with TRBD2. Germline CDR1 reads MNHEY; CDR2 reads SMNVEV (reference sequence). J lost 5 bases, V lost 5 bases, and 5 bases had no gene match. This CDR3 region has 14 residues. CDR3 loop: CASSPGTSGNEQYF. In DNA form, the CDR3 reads TGTGCCAGCAGTCCCGGGACTAGCGGTAACGAGCAGTACTTC.

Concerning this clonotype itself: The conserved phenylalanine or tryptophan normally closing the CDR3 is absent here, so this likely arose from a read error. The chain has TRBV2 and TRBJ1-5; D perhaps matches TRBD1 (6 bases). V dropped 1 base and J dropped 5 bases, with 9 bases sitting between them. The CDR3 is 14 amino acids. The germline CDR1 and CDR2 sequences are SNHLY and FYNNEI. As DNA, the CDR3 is TGTGCCAGCAGTGAAGACAGGGATTATCAGCCCCAGCATTCT. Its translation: CASSEDRDYQPQHS.

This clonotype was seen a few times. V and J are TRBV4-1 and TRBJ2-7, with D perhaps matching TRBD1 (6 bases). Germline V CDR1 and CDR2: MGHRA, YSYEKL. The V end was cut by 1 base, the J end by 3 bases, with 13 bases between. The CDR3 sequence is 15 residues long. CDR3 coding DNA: TGCGCCAGCAGCCAAGTGGAGACAGGTAACTACGAGCAGTACTTC. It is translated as CASSQVETGNYEQYF.

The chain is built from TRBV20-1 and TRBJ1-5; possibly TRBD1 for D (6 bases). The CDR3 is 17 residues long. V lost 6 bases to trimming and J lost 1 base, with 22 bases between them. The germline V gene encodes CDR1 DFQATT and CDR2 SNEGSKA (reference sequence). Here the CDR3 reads CSATSGRGGRSNQPQHF. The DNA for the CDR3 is TGCAGTGCAACCTCCGGAAGGGGGGGCAGGAGCAATCAGCCCCAGCATTTT.